The rows below give T cell receptor beta chains drawn from one sample of a study of identical twins. TCRdb reanalysed the 5' RACE reads using MiXCR and keeps one entry per CDR3 protein. The sample gives a few hundred thousand distinct CDR3 sequences, roughly 13% of which show up once; approximately 4% is in the top ten. A further study also used this sample, focusing on yellow fever vaccine responses in identical twins.

Sequencing used memory (CD45RO+) T cells sorted from blood. Source of these receptors: a woman aged 18 to 35 in good health. CDR3s include the opening cysteine and the closing phenylalanine or tryptophan. The order of the fields is CDR3 protein, CDR3 DNA, J gene, D gene, clone size, V gene. D genes are given only for firm matches. Only some rows state a clone size, as once, few, many or a class for expanded clones.

CDR3aa: CSAREVGPRRNEQFF
CDR3nt: TGCAGTGCTAGAGAGGTGGGACCCCGTAGGAATGAGCAGTTCTTC
j_gene: TRBJ2-1
d_gene: .
abundance: .
v_gene: TRBV20-1

CDR3aa: CSATISVGETQYF
CDR3nt: TGCAGTGCAACGATAAGCGTAGGAGAGACCCAGTACTTC
j_gene: TRBJ2-5
d_gene: .
abundance: few
v_gene: TRBV20-1

CDR3aa: CSARGGLGLDIQYF
CDR3nt: TGCAGTGCTAGAGGGGGACTAGGATTAGACATTCAGTACTTC
j_gene: TRBJ2-4
d_gene: TRBD2
abundance: .
v_gene: TRBV20-1

CDR3aa: CSAEGQGAGNQPQHF
CDR3nt: TGCAGTGCCGAAGGACAGGGCGCCGGCAATCAGCCCCAGCATTTT
j_gene: TRBJ1-5
d_gene: TRBD1
abundance: .
v_gene: TRBV20-1

CDR3aa: CASSLDGTRAFF
CDR3nt: TGTGCCAGCAGCTTAGACGGGACCAGAGCTTTCTTT
j_gene: TRBJ1-1
d_gene: .
abundance: .
v_gene: TRBV7-9

CDR3aa: CASSLQGPSYEQYF
CDR3nt: TGTGCCAGCAGCTTACAGGGCCCCTCCTACGAGCAGTACTTC
j_gene: TRBJ2-7
d_gene: .
abundance: .
v_gene: TRBV7-2

CDR3aa: CASSRTSGMVDTQYF
CDR3nt: TGTGCCAGCAGCCGGACTAGCGGTATGGTAGATACGCAGTATTTT
j_gene: TRBJ2-3
d_gene: TRBD2
abundance: few
v_gene: TRBV7-3

CDR3aa: CASSPQGANTGELFF
CDR3nt: TGTGCCAGCAGCCCCCAGGGGGCGAACACCGGGGAGCTGTTTTTT
j_gene: TRBJ2-2
d_gene: TRBD1
abundance: few
v_gene: TRBV7-8

CDR3aa: CASSTPESSYNEQFF
CDR3nt: TGTGCCAGCAGCACCCCGGAGAGCTCCTACAATGAGCAGTTCTTC
j_gene: TRBJ2-1
d_gene: .
abundance: few
v_gene: TRBV12-3/TRBV12-4

CDR3aa: CASRRGPGNTIYF
CDR3nt: TGTGCCAGCAGGAGGGGGCCTGGAAACACCATATATTTT
j_gene: TRBJ1-3
d_gene: TRBD1
abundance: few
v_gene: TRBV6-1

CDR3aa: CASTRKGYEQYF
CDR3nt: TGTGCCAGCACCCGGAAGGGGTACGAGCAGTACTTC
j_gene: TRBJ2-7
d_gene: .
abundance: few
v_gene: TRBV5-6

CDR3aa: CSAKSHSGRAYNEQFF
CDR3nt: TGCAGTGCCAAATCCCACAGCGGGAGGGCGTACAATGAGCAGTTCTTC
j_gene: TRBJ2-1
d_gene: TRBD2
abundance: few
v_gene: TRBV20-1

CDR3aa: CASSRGGPSPTEAFF
CDR3nt: TGTGCCAGCAGCCGCGGGGGTCCGTCCCCCACTGAAGCTTTCTTT
j_gene: TRBJ1-1
d_gene: .
abundance: few
v_gene: TRBV12-3/TRBV12-4

CDR3aa: CASSFGGNGELFF
CDR3nt: TGTGCCAGCAGCTTTGGGGGTAACGGGGAGCTGTTTTTT
j_gene: TRBJ2-2
d_gene: .
abundance: .
v_gene: TRBV5-4

CDR3aa: CSAEAGDQNIQYF
CDR3nt: TGCAGCGCTGAAGCGGGGGACCAAAACATTCAGTACTTC
j_gene: TRBJ2-4
d_gene: TRBD2
abundance: few
v_gene: TRBV29-1

CDR3aa: CASSPNRGRDEQYF
CDR3nt: TGCGCCAGCAGCCCTAACAGGGGGCGTGACGAGCAGTACTTC
j_gene: TRBJ2-7
d_gene: TRBD1
abundance: .
v_gene: TRBV5-1

CDR3aa: CASSHLGTGANVLTF
CDR3nt: TGTGCCAGCAGCCACCTGGGCACGGGGGCCAACGTCCTGACTTTC
j_gene: TRBJ2-6
d_gene: .
abundance: .
v_gene: TRBV3-1

CDR3aa: CASSLLADTQYF
CDR3nt: TGTGCCAGCAGTTTACTAGCAGATACGCAGTATTTT
j_gene: TRBJ2-3
d_gene: .
abundance: many
v_gene: TRBV28

CDR3aa: CSVEFAGAGPLHF
CDR3nt: TGCAGCGTTGAGTTTGCGGGGGCAGGACCCCTCCACTTT
j_gene: TRBJ1-6
d_gene: .
abundance: many
v_gene: TRBV29-1

CDR3aa: CSASRASGRADEQFF
CDR3nt: TGCAGTGCTAGCCGAGCCAGCGGGAGGGCCGATGAGCAGTTCTTC
j_gene: TRBJ2-1
d_gene: TRBD2
abundance: .
v_gene: TRBV20-1

CDR3aa: CASSRRTSGSGETQYF
CDR3nt: TGTGCCAGCAGCCGACGAACTAGCGGATCGGGAGAGACCCAGTACTTC
j_gene: TRBJ2-5
d_gene: TRBD2
abundance: .
v_gene: TRBV3-1

CDR3aa: CSASPAGGLAKNIQYF
CDR3nt: TGCAGTGCCAGCCCGGCGGGGGGATTAGCCAAAAACATTCAGTACTTC
j_gene: TRBJ2-4
d_gene: TRBD2
abundance: .
v_gene: TRBV20-1

CDR3aa: CASNRGGPRYYEQYF
CDR3nt: TGTGCCAGCAACAGGGGGGGCCCCAGATACTACGAGCAGTACTTC
j_gene: TRBJ2-7
d_gene: .
abundance: few
v_gene: TRBV28

CDR3aa: CASSQDTRTGYGYTF
CDR3nt: TGTGCCAGCAGCCAAGATACTAGGACAGGCTATGGCTACACCTTC
j_gene: TRBJ1-2
d_gene: TRBD1
abundance: .
v_gene: TRBV3-1

CDR3aa: CASSLPKTSANEQFF
CDR3nt: TGTGCCAGCAGCTTACCCAAGACTAGCGCAAATGAGCAGTTCTTC
j_gene: TRBJ2-1
d_gene: TRBD2
abundance: many
v_gene: TRBV7-2

CDR3aa: CSVESGGNQPQHF
CDR3nt: TGCAGCGTTGAAAGCGGTGGCAATCAGCCCCAGCATTTT
j_gene: TRBJ1-5
d_gene: .
abundance: many
v_gene: TRBV29-1

CDR3aa: CASSHEGLAPGELFF
CDR3nt: TGTGCCAGCAGCCACGAAGGACTAGCCCCCGGGGAGCTGTTTTTT
j_gene: TRBJ2-2
d_gene: TRBD2
abundance: .
v_gene: TRBV4-2

CDR3aa: CASSYSGLAGGYEQYF
CDR3nt: TGTGCCAGCAGTTACTCAGGACTAGCGGGAGGTTACGAGCAGTACTTC
j_gene: TRBJ2-7
d_gene: TRBD2
abundance: few
v_gene: TRBV6-5

CDR3aa: CASSRSGTYYEQYF
CDR3nt: TGTGCCAGCAGTCGTAGCGGGACCTACTACGAGCAGTACTTC
j_gene: TRBJ2-7
d_gene: TRBD2
abundance: .
v_gene: TRBV3-1

CDR3aa: CASSYMTGTEAFF
CDR3nt: TGTGCCAGCAGCTACATGACAGGAACTGAAGCTTTCTTT
j_gene: TRBJ1-1
d_gene: .
abundance: few
v_gene: TRBV6-5

CDR3aa: CASTPSVAGQIYEQYF
CDR3nt: TGTGCCAGCACCCCATCGGTAGCGGGCCAAATCTACGAGCAGTACTTC
j_gene: TRBJ2-7
d_gene: TRBD2
abundance: few
v_gene: TRBV27

CDR3aa: CASSSDYTLGGDTQYF
CDR3nt: TGTGCCAGCAGCTCGGACTACACCTTAGGGGGGGATACGCAGTATTTT
j_gene: TRBJ2-3
d_gene: .
abundance: .
v_gene: TRBV7-2

CDR3aa: CASSQDPRDVKNIQYF
CDR3nt: TGCGCCAGCAGCCAAGATCCGCGGGACGTGAAAAACATTCAGTACTTC
j_gene: TRBJ2-4
d_gene: .
abundance: .
v_gene: TRBV4-3

CDR3aa: CASSQNQGSYNEQFF
CDR3nt: TGCGCCAGCAGCCAAAACCAGGGTTCCTACAATGAGCAGTTCTTC
j_gene: TRBJ2-1
d_gene: .
abundance: few
v_gene: TRBV4-1

CDR3aa: CASRHLGGVYNEQFF
CDR3nt: TGTGCCAGCAGACACCTTGGCGGGGTGTATAATGAGCAGTTCTTC
j_gene: TRBJ2-1
d_gene: .
abundance: few
v_gene: TRBV12-3/TRBV12-4

CDR3aa: CASSLAGPRHGYTF
CDR3nt: TGTGCCAGCAGCTTGGCGGGTCCCCGGCATGGCTACACCTTC
j_gene: TRBJ1-2
d_gene: .
abundance: few
v_gene: TRBV5-6

CDR3aa: CASSDHGLAGGPTDTQYF
CDR3nt: TGTGCCAGCAGTGACCATGGACTAGCGGGAGGGCCCACAGATACGCAGTATTTT
j_gene: TRBJ2-3
d_gene: TRBD2
abundance: .
v_gene: TRBV6-4

CDR3aa: CSARAGTGQLYEQYF
CDR3nt: TGCAGTGCTAGAGCCGGGACAGGGCAATTATACGAGCAGTACTTC
j_gene: TRBJ2-7
d_gene: TRBD1
abundance: .
v_gene: TRBV20-1

CDR3aa: CASSLAPWNTEAFF
CDR3nt: TGTGCCAGCAGCTTAGCTCCGTGGAACACTGAAGCTTTCTTT
j_gene: TRBJ1-1
d_gene: .
abundance: .
v_gene: TRBV7-9

CDR3aa: CASSLYGQGAEETQYF
CDR3nt: TGCGCCAGCAGCTTGTACGGACAGGGGGCTGAAGAGACCCAGTACTTC
j_gene: TRBJ2-5
d_gene: TRBD1
abundance: few
v_gene: TRBV5-1

CDR3aa: CASSLEREGPRETQYF
CDR3nt: TGCGCCAGCAGCCTGGAGCGGGAGGGCCCGAGAGAGACCCAGTACTTC
j_gene: TRBJ2-5
d_gene: TRBD2
abundance: many
v_gene: TRBV4-3

CDR3aa: CTSSATGAYEQYF
CDR3nt: TGTACCAGCAGTGCGACAGGTGCCTACGAGCAGTACTTC
j_gene: TRBJ2-7
d_gene: .
abundance: .
v_gene: TRBV6-1

CDR3aa: CASSQVGGSNIQYF
CDR3nt: TGTGCCAGCAGCCAAGTAGGAGGGTCCAACATTCAGTACTTC
j_gene: TRBJ2-4
d_gene: .
abundance: few
v_gene: TRBV14

CDR3aa: CASSQALGGTYGYTF
CDR3nt: TGTGCCAGCAGCCAGGCACTGGGAGGGACCTATGGCTACACCTTC
j_gene: TRBJ1-2
d_gene: .
abundance: .
v_gene: TRBV4-2

CDR3aa: CASSQDEGGRSIEQFF
CDR3nt: TGTGCCAGCAGCCAAGATGAGGGCGGGAGGTCTATTGAGCAGTTCTTC
j_gene: TRBJ2-1
d_gene: TRBD2
abundance: .
v_gene: TRBV4-2

CDR3aa: CASSLTVAGGSYEQYF
CDR3nt: TGTGCCAGCAGCTTGACGGTAGCGGGAGGTTCATACGAGCAGTACTTC
j_gene: TRBJ2-7
d_gene: TRBD2
abundance: .
v_gene: TRBV5-4

CDR3aa: CASSSADRGGIQYF
CDR3nt: TGTGCCAGCAGCTCGGCGGACAGGGGGGGCATTCAGTACTTC
j_gene: TRBJ2-4
d_gene: TRBD1
abundance: few
v_gene: TRBV11-2

CDR3aa: CASSSNKDTANYGYTF
CDR3nt: TGTGCCAGCAGCTCCAACAAGGACACAGCTAACTATGGCTACACCTTC
j_gene: TRBJ1-2
d_gene: .
abundance: .
v_gene: TRBV7-9

CDR3aa: CASSVLADGETQYF
CDR3nt: TGTGCCAGCAGCGTGTTAGCGGACGGGGAGACCCAGTACTTC
j_gene: TRBJ2-5
d_gene: .
abundance: .
v_gene: TRBV9

CDR3aa: CSASKRESQETQYF
CDR3nt: TGCAGCGCTAGCAAGCGGGAGAGCCAAGAGACCCAGTACTTC
j_gene: TRBJ2-5
d_gene: TRBD2
abundance: few
v_gene: TRBV20-1

CDR3aa: CASAPSGPSSYNEQFF
CDR3nt: TGTGCCAGCGCCCCTTCCGGGCCGAGCTCCTACAATGAGCAGTTCTTC
j_gene: TRBJ2-1
d_gene: .
abundance: few
v_gene: TRBV25-1